What follows describes a single T cell receptor beta chain. What it binds is not known. The data were produced by immunoSEQ multiplex PCR, yet TCRdb's version contains in-frame clones alone and is incomplete. The sample carries 84,000 or so clones, about nine tenths recorded once. The sample comes from a study of graft-versus-host responses after intestinal transplantation. This CDR3 has 16 amino acids. V was pared by 5 bases and J by 0 bases, with 13 bases between. From germline, CDR1 is MDHEN and CDR2 SYDVKM. Study-wide results and caveats: There was an association between peak levels of circulating GvH clones and early post-transplant HvG declines.

The chain couples TRBV28 to TRBJ2-2; maybe TRBD1 (6 bases). The sequence was collected from a human donor who received an intestinal transplant. Sequenced here: unstimulated CD4+ T cells sorted from spleen or lymph node cells, sampled before intestinal transplant. CDR3 nucleotides: TGTGCCAGCAGTCCCCAGGACAGCTCGAACACCGGGGAGCTGTTTTTT. Amino acids: CASSPQDSSNTGELFF.